Below, 4 T cell receptor beta chains from the same sample are listed, as sequenced in a study of T cell repertoires in cytomegalovirus infection. Each CDR3 protein gets one entry after TCRdb re-called the reads with MiXCR. The table shows approximately 300,000 distinct CDR3 sequences, with just under 25% occurring only once. Their antigens remain unidentified. The input for sequencing was cultured PBMCs, taken from culture after CMV antigen stimulation. The receptors derive from a human donor in good health (CMV status not recorded). Some clones in this sample may be carry-over from other donors' samples.

The V call is TRBV7-3, the J call TRBJ2-3, with TRBD2 matching over 8 bases. This CDR3 comprises 14 residues. V was clipped by 4 bases and J by 4 bases; unmatched bases: 4. Germline-derived CDR1 and CDR2 are SGHTA and FQGTGA. CDR3 sequence reads: CASSSGGGADTQYF. CDR3 sequence (DNA): TGTGCCAGCAGCTCGGGGGGGGGCGCAGATACGCAGTATTTT. Complete variable domain (other parts from reference TRBV7-3 and TRBJ2-3): GAGVSQTPSNKVTEKGKYVELRCDPISGHTALYWYRQSLGQGPEFLIYFQGTGAADDSGLPNDRFFAVRPEGSVSTLKIQRTERGDSAVYLCASSSGGGADTQYFGPGTRLTVL.

The V gene is TRBV2, the J gene TRBJ2-7, with D hard to call. Between the trimmed V and J ends, which lost 6 bases and 1 base, there was a span of 7 bases. CDR1 and CDR2 from the germline V gene are SNHLY and FYNNEI. This CDR3 spans 12 amino acids. CDR3 sequence (DNA): TGTGCCAGCAGCCGGAAATCCTACGAGCAGTACTTC. Residues: CASSRKSYEQYF.

This chain joins TRBV7-9 and TRBJ2-5; tentatively, D is TRBD1 (5 bases). From germline, CDR1 is SEHNR and CDR2 FQNEAQ (reference sequence). V lost 3 bases, J lost 1 base, and 9 bases lay in between. This CDR3 is 14 amino acids long. CDR3 in DNA: TGTGCCAGCAGCTTGACAGACGGCCAAGAGACCCAGTACTTC. As protein: CASSLTDGQETQYF.

This chain links TRBV27 with TRBJ1-1; maybe TRBD1 (6 bases). CDR1 is MNHEY and CDR2 is SMNVEV in the germline V gene (reference sequence). This CDR3 region has 14 residues. Deletions cut 6 bases from V and 0 bases from J, with 11 bases between. The CDR3 is CASRMRGLNTEAFF. Here the CDR3 DNA reads TGTGCCAGCAGAATGAGGGGGTTGAACACTGAAGCTTTCTTT.